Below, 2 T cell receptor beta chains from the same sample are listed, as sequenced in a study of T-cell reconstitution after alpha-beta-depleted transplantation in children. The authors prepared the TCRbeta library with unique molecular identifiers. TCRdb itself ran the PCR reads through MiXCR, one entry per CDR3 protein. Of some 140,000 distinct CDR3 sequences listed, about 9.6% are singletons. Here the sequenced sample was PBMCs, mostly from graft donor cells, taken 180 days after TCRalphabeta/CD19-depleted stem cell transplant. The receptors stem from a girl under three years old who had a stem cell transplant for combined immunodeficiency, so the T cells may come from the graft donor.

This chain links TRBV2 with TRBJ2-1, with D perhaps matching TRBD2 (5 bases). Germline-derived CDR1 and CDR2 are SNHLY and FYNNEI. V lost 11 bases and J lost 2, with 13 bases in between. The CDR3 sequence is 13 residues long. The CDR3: CAGPSFAYNEQFF. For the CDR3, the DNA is TGTGCCGGGCCTAGCTTCGCCTACAATGAGCAGTTCTTC.

CDR3 protein: CSARDPLAGGHLKFF. DNA of the CDR3: TGCAGTGCTAGAGATCCTCTAGCGGGGGGGCACCTCAAGTTCTTC. The rearrangement links TRBV20-1 to TRBJ2-1; 12 bases are a match to TRBD2. The germline V gene encodes CDR1 DFQATT and CDR2 SNEGSKA (reference sequence). J lost 14 bases, V lost 0 bases, and 11 bases had no gene match. The CDR3 contains 15 residues.